These 30 T cell receptor beta chains were all obtained from the same sample, sequenced in a study of blood T cell repertoires in COVID-19. The repertoire was sequenced with immunoSEQ multiplex PCR; TCRdb's copy has only in-frame clones and lacks some. Seen here are roughly 200,000 clones, about nine tenths observed once, and the top ten hold under 2%. What was sequenced was peripheral blood. All receptors come from a man in his late teens or twenties with active or convalescent COVID-19.

J is TRBJ2-5 and V is TRBV28, with TRBD1 as a possible D gene (5 bases). There are 15 residues in the CDR3. Trimming shortened V by 7 bases and J by 1 base, and 16 bases separated the two germline ends. Germline CDR1 is MDHEN and CDR2 is SYDVKM. CDR3: CASTLLGTGQETQYF. The CDR3 DNA sequence: TGTGCCAGCACCCTTTTGGGTACAGGCCAAGAGACCCAGTACTTC.

The rearrangement links TRBV2 to TRBJ1-4; a weak D match, TRBD1 (5 bases). The CDR3 has 14 residues. V lost 6 bases, J lost 4 bases, and 12 bases lay in between. Germline CDR1 and CDR2: SNHLY and FYNNEI. In DNA form, the CDR3 reads TGTGCCAGCAGGCTGACGGGGGGTAATGAAAAACTGTTTTTT. It codes for CASRLTGGNEKLFF. Filled out from reference TRBV2 and TRBJ1-4, the complete variable domain reads EPEVTQTPSHQVTQMGQEVILRCVPISNHLYFYWYRQILGQKVEFLVSFYNNEISEKSEIFDDQFSVERPDGSNFTLKIRSTKLEDSAMYFCASRLTGGNEKLFFGSGTQLSVL.

The rearrangement links TRBV13 to TRBJ2-1; TRBD2 agrees at 8 bases. The CDR3 contains 16 residues. The germline V gene encodes CDR1 PRHDT and CDR2 FYEKMQ (reference sequence). With 5 bases clipped from V and 4 bases from J, the junction kept 10 bases outside the gene matches. The CDR3 here is CASSRRRGGSYNEQFF. The CDR3, as DNA: TGTGCCAGCAGCAGAAGACGGGGGGGCTCGTACAATGAGCAGTTCTTC.

Details on this clone: The junction departs from the called germline gene at one end, perhaps through a read error. The chain joins TRBV11-2 to TRBJ2-1, with 8 nucleotides matching TRBD2. The germline V gene encodes CDR1 SGHAT and CDR2 FQNNGV. The CDR3 contains 15 residues. The CDR3 nucleotides are TGTACCAGCAGCGACGCCGGGACTAGATCGAATGAGCAGTTCTTC. Residues: CTSSDAGTRSNEQFF.

The rearrangement joins TRBV19 to TRBJ1-4; D is unclear. V lost 5 bases to trimming and J lost 6 bases, with 16 bases between them. Looked up from germline, CDR1 is LNHDA and CDR2 is SQIVND (reference sequence). CDR3 length equals 15 residues. The CDR3 bases are TGTGCCAGTAGTCGGGGTGCAGGAAAGGATGAAAAACTGTTTTTT. It yields the protein CASSRGAGKDEKLFF.

The chain couples TRBV7-9 to TRBJ2-5, with TRBD2 as a possible D gene (6 bases). CDR3 length: 14 amino acids. In germline, CDR1 is SEHNR, CDR2 FQNEAQ (reference sequence). The V gene lost 5 bases and the J gene lost 2 bases, with 12 bases spanning the gap. CDR3 DNA: TGTGCCAGCAGCCCGTCCGGGACTCAAGAGACCCAGTACTTC. This encodes CASSPSGTQETQYF.

V gene TRBV27 combines with J gene TRBJ1-2, with 7 bases aligning to TRBD1. The CDR3 length is 17 residues. The trim removed 5 bases at V and 6 bases at J, leaving 18 bases unmatched. CDR1 is MNHEY and CDR2 is SMNVEV in the germline V gene (reference sequence). DNA of the CDR3: TGTGCCAGCAGTCATAGACAGGGACAAGGGAGCAGTGATGGCTACACCTTC. Protein: CASSHRQGQGSSDGYTF.

CDR3 region: CASSFRAGGGEQFF. CDR3 DNA sequence: TGTGCCAGCAGTTTTCGAGCGGGAGGGGGTGAGCAGTTCTTC. The chain combines TRBV27 with TRBJ2-1; 10 nucleotides align to TRBD2. This CDR3 has 14 amino acids. Losses at the gene ends were 3 bases for V and 9 bases for J; bases not matched to a gene: 5. CDR1 and CDR2 (germline): MNHEY, SMNVEV (reference sequence).

This clone was detected ten times or more. V and J are TRBV12-3 or TRBV12-4 and TRBJ1-2; D remains unclear. V dropped 2 bases and J dropped 8 bases, with 12 bases sitting between them. The CDR3 length is 13 residues. The CDR3 loop reads CASSLIIGVGYTF. In DNA, the CDR3 is TGTGCCAGCAGTTTAATTATCGGGGTCGGCTACACCTTC.

The chain couples TRBV19 to TRBJ2-1, with 11 nucleotides matching TRBD2. V shed 3 bases, J shed 3 bases, and the junction held 10 bases outside the gene matches. CDR1 is LNHDA and CDR2 is SQIVND in the germline V gene (reference sequence). This CDR3 is 18 amino acids long. CDR3 in amino acids: CASSIRLIAGGLYNEQFF. In DNA, the CDR3 is TGTGCCAGTAGTATTCGTCTTATAGCGGGAGGGCTCTACAATGAGCAGTTCTTC.

The rearrangement joins TRBV5-4 to TRBJ2-5; TRBD2 matches at 7 bases. The CDR3 consists of 14 residues. With 2 bases clipped from V and 4 bases from J, the junction kept 5 bases outside the gene matches. The germline CDR1 and CDR2 sequences are SGHNT and YYREEE (reference sequence). This chain's CDR3 is CASSLQAGTETQYF. The CDR3 DNA sequence: TGTGCCAGCAGCTTACAAGCGGGAACAGAGACCCAGTACTTC.

The CDR3 coding sequence is TGTGCCATCAGTGTCTGGGACAGGGGTCCCTATGGCTACACCTTC. Translated: CAISVWDRGPYGYTF. The chain employs TRBV10-3 and TRBJ1-2, with 10 bases identical to TRBD1. This CDR3 is built from 15 residues. The junction had 6 bases not matched to a gene; V was cut back by 4 bases and J by 4 bases. The germline V gene encodes CDR1 ENHRY and CDR2 SYGVKD.

The rearrangement uses TRBV21-1 and TRBJ1-5; the table's D call, TRBD1, has no DNA check behind it. TRBV21-1 is reported as a pseudogene. This CDR3 is built from 16 residues. The CDR3 sequence is CASSKVSPGCNQPQHF. In DNA form, the CDR3 reads TGTGCCAGCAGCAAAGTGTCGCCAGGGTGTAATCAGCCCCAGCATTTT.

The count of this clone is one. This chain uses TRBV19 with TRBJ1-5; 7 bases are a match to TRBD1. This CDR3 is built from 16 residues. Germline V gene sequence: CDR1 LNHDA, CDR2 SQIVND (reference sequence). Trimming took 5 bases from V and 0 from J; bases not matched to a gene: 7. Here the CDR3 DNA reads TGTGCCAGTAGTTCGGACAGGACCTATAGCAATCAGCCCCAGCATTTT. Translating it yields CASSSDRTYSNQPQHF.

The chain has TRBV3-1 (or the pseudogene TRBV3-2) and TRBJ2-3; TRBD2 matches at 11 bases. V dropped 2 bases and J dropped 4; count of bases not matched to a gene: 8. Germline assignment: CDR1 LGHDT and CDR2 YNNKEL (reference sequence). This CDR3 contains 17 residues. In DNA, the CDR3 is TGTGCCAGCAGCCAACCCTACGGGACTAGCGGCCCAGATACGCAGTATTTT. Translation gives CASSQPYGTSGPDTQYF.

The chain links TRBV29-1 to TRBJ2-1; possible D gene TRBD2, 6 bases. Per germline, CDR1 SQVTM and CDR2 ANQGSEA. Trimming stripped 6 bases from V and 2 bases from J, with 11 bases between. The length of the CDR3 is 13 residues. CDR3 in amino acids: CSVEGGPYNEQFF. In DNA form, the CDR3 reads TGCAGCGTCGAGGGAGGACCCTACAATGAGCAGTTCTTC.

The chain couples TRBV19 to TRBJ2-5, with TRBD2 matching over 15 bases. The CDR3 sequence is 18 residues long. Germline V CDR1 and CDR2: LNHDA, SQIVND (reference sequence). Losses at the gene ends were 2 bases for V and 0 bases for J; bases not matched to a gene: 4. DNA for the CDR3: TGTGCCAGTAGTATACGGGGACTAGCGGGGGGCTACCAAGAGACCCAGTACTTC. Translated: CASSIRGLAGGYQETQYF. Supplemented by reference TRBV19 and TRBJ2-5, the full variable domain reads DGGITQSPKYLFRKEGQNVTLSCEQNLNHDAMYWYRQDPGQGLRLIYYSQIVNDFQKGDIAEGYSVSREKKESFPLTVTSAQKNPTAFYLCASSIRGLAGGYQETQYFGPGTRLLVL.

Here the CDR3 DNA reads TGTGCCAGCAGCGAGACAGGGGTTCAAGAGACCCAGTACTTC. This encodes CASSETGVQETQYF. The chain recombines TRBV3-1 (or the pseudogene TRBV3-2) with TRBJ2-5; TRBD1 agrees at 8 bases. Trimming took 5 bases from V and 2 from J; bases not matched to a gene: 4. Germline CDR1 LGHDT, CDR2 YNNKEL (reference sequence). The CDR3 is made up of 14 amino acids.

The CDR3 region is CASSTWGDTEAFF. Written as DNA, the CDR3 is TGTGCCAGCAGCACCTGGGGGGACACTGAAGCTTTCTTT. The genes are TRBV6-5 and TRBJ1-1; D possibly corresponds to TRBD1 (5 bases). Trimming left V 6 bases short and J 3 bases short, with 11 bases between. The germline V gene has CDR1 MNHEY and CDR2 SVGAGI. The CDR3 consists of 13 residues.

This chain connects TRBV2 to TRBJ1-5, with D possibly matching TRBD1 (5 bases). This CDR3 is built from 14 residues. Trimming shortened V by 5 bases and J by 0 bases, and 8 bases separated the two germline ends. CDR1 and CDR2 (germline): SNHLY, FYNNEI. The CDR3 sequence: CASSYRSSNQPQHF. Written as DNA, the CDR3 is TGTGCCAGCAGTTACAGGAGTAGCAATCAGCCCCAGCATTTT.

The chain has TRBV9 and TRBJ1-1; D might be TRBD1 (5 bases). The CDR3 runs to 13 residues. Trimming removed 2 bases from V and 5 bases from J, with 10 bases in between. CDR1 and CDR2 (germline): SGDLS, YYNGEE. In nucleotides, the CDR3 is TGTGCCAGCAGCGTTCAGGGTTATACTGAAGCTTTCTTT. The encoded protein is CASSVQGYTEAFF.

V gene TRBV4-3 combines with J gene TRBJ2-1; no definite D call. The length of the CDR3 is 15 residues. V shed 1 base and J shed 0 bases, with 7 bases lying between them. Germline V CDR1 and CDR2: LGHNA, YSLEER. The CDR3 loop reads CASSQVSSSYNEQFF. CDR3 nucleotides: TGCGCCAGCAGCCAAGTGTCTAGCTCCTACAATGAGCAGTTCTTC.

The chain carries TRBV2 and TRBJ2-5; TRBD2 is a possible D gene (6 bases). CDR1 SNHLY and CDR2 FYNNEI come from the germline V gene. With 3 bases removed from V and 2 bases from J, the gap between germline ends came to 10 bases. This CDR3 is built from 14 residues. CDR3 sequence (DNA): TGTGCCAGCAGTGAGACTAGAAGGCAAGAGACCCAGTACTTC. Its protein is CASSETRRQETQYF.

V gene TRBV5-1 combines with J gene TRBJ1-1; D perhaps matches TRBD1 (6 bases). The CDR3 is made up of 14 amino acids. Germline values: CDR1 SGHRS, CDR2 YFSETQ. Trimming left V 4 bases short and J 1 base short, with 11 bases between. CDR3 sequence: CASSALQGNTEAFF. In DNA, the CDR3 is TGCGCCAGCAGCGCACTACAGGGGAACACTGAAGCTTTCTTT. The entire variable domain, with the rest obtained from reference TRBV5-1 and TRBJ1-1, is as follows: KAGVTQTPRYLIKTRGQQVTLSCSPISGHRSVSWYQQTPGQGLQFLFEYFSETQRNKGNFPGRFSGRQFSNSRSEMNVSTLELGDSALYLCASSALQGNTEAFFGQGTRLTVV.

The rearrangement uses TRBV28 and TRBJ1-4; 7 nucleotides line up with TRBD1. This CDR3 is 14 amino acids long. Per the germline V gene, CDR1 is MDHEN and CDR2 is SYDVKM. J lost 7 bases, V lost 5 bases, and 7 bases had no gene match. The DNA for the CDR3 is TGTGCCAGCAGTACCCTTAACAGGGGTGAAAAACTGTTTTTT. As protein: CASSTLNRGEKLFF.

The V and J genes are TRBV30 and TRBJ1-2; D possibly corresponds to TRBD1 (6 bases). Germline V lookup: CDR1 GTSNPN, CDR2 SVGIG (reference sequence). The CDR3 totals 13 residues. V was shortened by 5 bases and J by 5 bases, with 15 bases between the two germline ends. The CDR3 sequence is CAWSPQGRYGYTF. DNA of the CDR3: TGTGCCTGGTCCCCCCAGGGGCGGTATGGCTACACCTTC.

The gene calls are TRBV5-1 and TRBJ1-1; D is perhaps TRBD1 (5 bases). CDR3 size: 13 residues. Per germline, CDR1 SGHRS and CDR2 YFSETQ. V lost 1 base, J lost 2 bases, and 6 bases lay in between. CDR3 region: CASSLWTNTEAFF. Written as DNA, the CDR3 is TGCGCCAGCAGCTTGTGGACAAACACTGAAGCTTTCTTT.

V gene TRBV6-1 combines with J gene TRBJ2-7; 9 nucleotides agree with TRBD2. The V and J ends lost 2 bases and 0 bases, in that order; junction bases with no gene match: 2. There are 15 residues in the CDR3. Germline values: CDR1 MNHNS, CDR2 SASEGT. DNA of the CDR3: TGTGCCAGCAGTGAAATAGCGGGGGCCTCCTACGAGCAGTACTTC. Residues: CASSEIAGASYEQYF.

The CDR3 nucleotides read TGTGCCTGGAGTGCCGACAGGGATAGCAATCAGCCCCAGCATTTT. Its translation is CAWSADRDSNQPQHF. The chain is built from TRBV30 and TRBJ1-5; 7 nucleotides line up with TRBD1. V shed 1 base, J shed 0 bases, and the junction held 3 bases outside the gene matches. CDR1 is GTSNPN, CDR2 SVGIG, per germline (reference sequence). This CDR3 spans 15 amino acids.

The chain couples TRBV18 to TRBJ1-1, with 9 bases aligning to TRBD1. With 3 bases clipped from V and 5 bases from J, the junction kept 4 bases outside the gene matches. The CDR3 has 14 residues. The V gene's germline CDR1 is KGHSH and CDR2 LQKENI. In DNA form, the CDR3 reads TGTGCCAGCTCACCGACGGACAGGGGAACTGAAGCTTTCTTT. Translating it yields CASSPTDRGTEAFF.